This T cell receptor beta chain comes out of a study of CD8+ T cells in alopecia areata. Study-wide results and caveats: Compared with mice, patients displayed less clear TCR sharing, possibly for HLA-related reasons. There were also resident alphabeta T cells of normal skin sequenced in scalp samples. Lesional scalp displayed greater clonality than normal scalp, most notably in alopecia totalis/universalis.

Losses at the gene ends were 2 bases for V and 5 bases for J; bases not matched to a gene: 5. Germline V gives CDR1 SEHNR, CDR2 FQNEAQ (reference sequence). The CDR3 sequence is 14 residues long. Once RNA had been extracted, it was reverse transcribed into cDNA to act as the sequencing template. TCRdb's table, derived via immunoSEQ multiplex PCR, lists solely in-frame clones and lacks some. The sample yields a few hundred thousand clones, about 56% seen once. In the case of this clone: Its matching antigen is unknown.

V usage is TRBV7-9 and J usage is TRBJ2-5; TRBD1 matches 7 bases. Material for sequencing was CD8+ T cells sorted from blood. The sequence derives from a human donor in good health. CDR3 in DNA: TGTGCCAGCAGCTTACTAGGGGGCGGGGAGACCCAGTACTTC. Translated: CASSLLGGGETQYF.